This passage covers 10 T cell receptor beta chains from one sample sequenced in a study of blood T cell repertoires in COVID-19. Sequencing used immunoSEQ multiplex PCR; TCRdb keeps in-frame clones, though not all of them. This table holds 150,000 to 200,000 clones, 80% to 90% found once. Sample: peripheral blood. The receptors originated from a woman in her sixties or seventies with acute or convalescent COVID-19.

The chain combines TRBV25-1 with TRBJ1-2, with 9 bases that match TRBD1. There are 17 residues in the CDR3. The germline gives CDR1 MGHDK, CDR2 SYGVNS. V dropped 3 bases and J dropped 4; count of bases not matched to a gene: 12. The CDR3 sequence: CASSDYRGTGIPYGYTF. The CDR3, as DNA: TGTGCCAGCAGTGATTACCGCGGGACAGGGATACCCTATGGCTACACCTTC.

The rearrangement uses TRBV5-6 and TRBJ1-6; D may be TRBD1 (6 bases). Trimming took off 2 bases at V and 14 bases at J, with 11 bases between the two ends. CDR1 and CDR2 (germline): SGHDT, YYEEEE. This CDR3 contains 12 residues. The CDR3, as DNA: TGTGCCAGCAGCTTTACAGGGTCCACCCTCCACTTT. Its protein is CASSFTGSTLHF.

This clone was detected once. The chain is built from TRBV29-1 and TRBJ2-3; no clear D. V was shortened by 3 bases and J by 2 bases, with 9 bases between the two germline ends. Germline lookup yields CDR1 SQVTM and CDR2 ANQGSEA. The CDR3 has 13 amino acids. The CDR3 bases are TGCAGCGTTGATTTTCTCTACACAGATACGCAGTATTTT. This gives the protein CSVDFLYTDTQYF.

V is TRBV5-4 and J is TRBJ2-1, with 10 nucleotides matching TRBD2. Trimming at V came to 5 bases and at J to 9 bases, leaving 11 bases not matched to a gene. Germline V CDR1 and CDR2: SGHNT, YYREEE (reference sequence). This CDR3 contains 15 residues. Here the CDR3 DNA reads TGTGCCAGCAGGCCTGGGGGGACTAGCGATACTGAGCAGTTCTTC. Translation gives CASRPGGTSDTEQFF. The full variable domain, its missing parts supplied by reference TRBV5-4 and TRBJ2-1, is ETGVTQSPTHLIKTRGQQVTLRCSSQSGHNTVSWYQQALGQGPQFIFQYYREEENGRGNFPPRFSGLQFPNYSSELNVNALELDDSALYLCASRPGGTSDTEQFFGPGTRLTVL.

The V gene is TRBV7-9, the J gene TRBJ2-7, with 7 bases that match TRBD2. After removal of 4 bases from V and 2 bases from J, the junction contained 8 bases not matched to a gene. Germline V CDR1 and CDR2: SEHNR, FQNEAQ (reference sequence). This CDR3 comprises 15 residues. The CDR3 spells CASSSEAGATYEQYF. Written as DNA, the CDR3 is TGTGCCAGCAGCTCCGAGGCGGGAGCAACCTACGAGCAGTACTTC.

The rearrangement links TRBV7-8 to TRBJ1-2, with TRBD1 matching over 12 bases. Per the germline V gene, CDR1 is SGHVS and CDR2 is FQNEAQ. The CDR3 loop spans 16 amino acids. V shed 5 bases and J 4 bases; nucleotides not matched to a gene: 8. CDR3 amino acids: CASSPPGQGARYGYTF. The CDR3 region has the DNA TGTGCCAGCAGCCCTCCGGGACAGGGGGCCCGCTATGGCTACACCTTC.

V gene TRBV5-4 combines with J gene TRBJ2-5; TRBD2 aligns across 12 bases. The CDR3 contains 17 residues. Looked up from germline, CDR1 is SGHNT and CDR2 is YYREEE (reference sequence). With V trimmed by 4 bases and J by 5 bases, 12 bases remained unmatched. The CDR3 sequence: CASSTSSGRAVWETQYF. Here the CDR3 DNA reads TGTGCCAGCAGCACCTCTAGCGGGAGGGCCGTTTGGGAGACCCAGTACTTC. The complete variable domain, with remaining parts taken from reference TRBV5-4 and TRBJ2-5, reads ETGVTQSPTHLIKTRGQQVTLRCSSQSGHNTVSWYQQALGQGPQFIFQYYREEENGRGNFPPRFSGLQFPNYSSELNVNALELDDSALYLCASSTSSGRAVWETQYFGPGTRLLVL.

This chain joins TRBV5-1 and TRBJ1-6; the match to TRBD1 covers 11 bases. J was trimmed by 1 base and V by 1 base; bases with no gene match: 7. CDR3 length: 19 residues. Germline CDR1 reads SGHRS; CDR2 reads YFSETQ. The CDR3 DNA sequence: TGCGCCAGCAGCTTGTATGGACAGGGGGCAGGGTCCTATAATTCACCCCTCCACTTT. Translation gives CASSLYGQGAGSYNSPLHF.

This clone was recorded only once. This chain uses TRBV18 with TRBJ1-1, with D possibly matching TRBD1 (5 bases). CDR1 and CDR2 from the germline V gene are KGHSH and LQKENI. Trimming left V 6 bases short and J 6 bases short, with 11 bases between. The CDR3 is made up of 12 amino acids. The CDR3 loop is CASSPRDSEAFF. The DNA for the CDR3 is TGTGCCAGCTCCCCTCGGGACTCTGAAGCTTTCTTT.

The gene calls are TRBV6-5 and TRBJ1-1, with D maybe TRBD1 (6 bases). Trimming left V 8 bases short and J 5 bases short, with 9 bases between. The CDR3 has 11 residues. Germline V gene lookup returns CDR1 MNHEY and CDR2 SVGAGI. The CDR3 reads CASSGETEAFF. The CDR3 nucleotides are TGTGCCAGCTCAGGGGAGACTGAAGCTTTCTTT.